The source of this T cell receptor (beta chain) is a study of shared clonotypes between healthy human individuals. Germline CDR1 is MDHEN and CDR2 is SYDVKM. The CDR3 runs to 14 residues. V was pared by 2 bases and J by 11 bases, with 18 bases between. In the authors' workflow: Junction-only sequences without quality scores were provided by ImmunoSEQ, so filtering was different. Generated by immunoSEQ multiplex PCR, the TCRdb table keeps only in-frame clones and is missing some. V, J and clone size are taken as reported in that table, and D and trimming were inferred from the DNA itself. The sample shows over 2 million clones, roughly 94% of them seen only once. Regarding the study as a whole: The represented genetic and exposure-history diversity was limited by the small number of donors. Naive CD4 clonotype sharing across several donors was around 5%. Exclusively blood specimens were collected; tissue repertoires likely differ.

Worth noting for this clone: Its antigen remains unknown.

The TCR sequence derives from a man aged 18 to 30 in good health. This chain links TRBV28 with TRBJ1-1; D unclear. The specimen sequenced was naive CD4+ T cells sorted from blood. Described subset: CD45RA+ positively selected. The DNA for the CDR3 is TGTGCCAGCAGTTTAGATGTCCCCGACTACTCGGCTTTCTTT. It yields the protein CASSLDVPDYSAFF.